These 27 T cell receptor beta chains were sequenced from one sample in a study of identical twins. TCRdb re-analysed the 5' RACE reads in MiXCR, keeping a single row per CDR3 protein. The sample has approximately 94,000 distinct CDR3 sequences; roughly 6% are singletons. Specimen: memory T cells sorted from blood. These receptors were obtained from a woman in her forties or fifties in good health.

This clonotype was seen a handful of times. The chain links TRBV6-4 to TRBJ2-3; D unresolved. The length of the CDR3 is 14 residues. Germline CDR1 MRHNA, CDR2 SNTAGT. V dropped 2 bases and J dropped 2 bases, with 8 bases sitting between them. The CDR3 coding sequence is TGTGCCAGCAGTGACGCGGAGACCACAGATACGCAGTATTTT. As protein: CASSDAETTDTQYF.

This clonotype was seen ten or more times. The chain combines TRBV4-1 with TRBJ2-2; D remains ambiguous. V dropped 3 bases and J dropped 0 bases, with 11 bases sitting between them. CDR3 length: 16 amino acids. The V gene's germline CDR1 is MGHRA and CDR2 YSYEKL. In DNA form, the CDR3 reads TGCGCCAGCAGCCATCCAGCGTTAGCGAACACCGGGGAGCTGTTTTTT. Its protein product is CASSHPALANTGELFF.

This clonotype was recorded at least ten times. The chain uses TRBV5-1 and TRBJ2-4, with 9 nucleotides matching TRBD2. The CDR3 runs 15 residues. V shed 0 bases, J shed 3 bases, and the junction held 1 base outside the gene matches. Germline CDR1 reads SGHRS; CDR2 reads YFSETQ. The CDR3 protein is CASSLELAGKNIQYF. The CDR3 nucleotides read TGCGCCAGCAGCTTGGAACTAGCGGGCAAAAACATTCAGTACTTC.

The chain uses TRBV7-3 and TRBJ1-6; D gene ambiguous. The germline V gene encodes CDR1 SGHTA and CDR2 FQGTGA. Trimming removed 4 bases from V and 9 bases from J, with 10 bases in between. The CDR3 sequence is 13 residues long. The CDR3 sequence: CASSSSYSSPLHF. The CDR3 DNA sequence: TGTGCCAGCAGCTCCTCATATTCTTCACCCCTCCACTTT.

This clonotype was found many times. V is TRBV29-1 and J is TRBJ2-1, with 7 positions matching TRBD2. CDR3 length equals 13 residues. Unmatched junction bases numbered 4, after V lost 3 bases and J lost 5 bases. Looked up from germline, CDR1 is SQVTM and CDR2 is ANQGSEA. The CDR3, as DNA: TGCAGCGTTGAGGGGCGGGAGCACAATGAGCAGTTCTTC. Encoded protein: CSVEGREHNEQFF.

This clonotype was observed many times. This sequence joins TRBV25-1 and TRBJ2-1; 7 nucleotides align to TRBD1. Germline lookup yields CDR1 MGHDK and CDR2 SYGVNS. The CDR3 contains 13 residues. The V and J ends lost 10 bases and 7 bases, in that order; junction bases with no gene match: 10. The CDR3 loop reads CATLDRVGNEQFF. DNA for the CDR3: TGTGCCACCCTAGACAGGGTGGGGAATGAGCAGTTCTTC.

This clonotype was seen more than once but under ten times. The gene calls are TRBV18 and TRBJ2-3; no reliable D call. The CDR3 has 12 residues. Trimming took 2 bases from V and 4 from J, leaving 4 bases between them. Germline V gene data show CDR1 as KGHSH and CDR2 as LQKENI. The CDR3 region is CASSPSPDTQYF. DNA for the CDR3: TGTGCCAGCTCACCATCCCCAGATACGCAGTATTTT.

This clonotype was seen at least ten times. The chain has TRBV20-1 and TRBJ2-2, with no clear D. Trimming took off 3 bases at V and 8 bases at J, with 7 bases between the two ends. The CDR3 extends over 11 amino acids. Germline V gene sequence: CDR1 DFQATT, CDR2 SNEGSKA (reference sequence). The CDR3 sequence is CSARERGELFF. CDR3 nucleotides: TGCAGTGCTAGGGAACGAGGGGAGCTGTTTTTT.

This chain joins TRBV11-3 and TRBJ2-1; D call uncertain. The CDR3 is 14 residues long. Germline loops: CDR1 SGHNT, CDR2 YENEEA. V lost 4 bases, J lost 0 bases, and 7 bases lay in between. The CDR3: CASSSESSYNEQFF. The CDR3 nucleotides read TGTGCCAGCAGCTCGGAGAGCTCCTACAATGAGCAGTTCTTC.

The gene calls are TRBV11-2 and TRBJ2-1; the match to TRBD2 covers 8 bases. The V gene's germline CDR1 is SGHAT and CDR2 FQNNGV. The CDR3 loop spans 16 amino acids. The V and J ends lost 3 bases and 6 bases, in that order; junction bases with no gene match: 10. This CDR3 is CASSLGAGATSNEQFF. CDR3 DNA: TGTGCCAGCAGCTTGGGAGCGGGGGCGACTAGCAATGAGCAGTTCTTC.

This clonotype was seen repeatedly, ten times or more. The chain employs TRBV20-1 and TRBJ2-5, with 8 bases matching TRBD2. The CDR3 contains 14 residues. V lost 4 bases, J lost 5 bases, and 9 bases stayed unmatched. The germline CDR1 and CDR2 sequences are DFQATT and SNEGSKA (reference sequence). As DNA, the CDR3 is TGCAGTGCTACAGGCCGGGAGGGCCTGGAGACCCAGTACTTC. It translates to CSATGREGLETQYF.

This clonotype was observed a few times. The chain has TRBV27 and TRBJ1-3; D perhaps matches TRBD1 (5 bases). Germline CDR1 reads MNHEY; CDR2 reads SMNVEV (reference sequence). The V end was cut by 4 bases, the J end by 0 bases, with 13 bases between. The CDR3 runs 16 residues. The CDR3 sequence: CASSSRDGSSGNTIYF. As DNA, the CDR3 is TGTGCCAGCAGTTCCCGGGACGGAAGCTCTGGAAACACCATATATTTT.

At least ten counts were recorded for this clonotype. The CDR3 spells CASSDWAEPYF. In DNA form, the CDR3 reads TGTGCCAGCAGTGATTGGGCGGAACCGTACTTC. V gene TRBV2 combines with J gene TRBJ2-4; D uncertain. V gave up 3 bases and J gave up 15 bases, with 12 bases separating them. Germline values: CDR1 SNHLY, CDR2 FYNNEI. There are 11 residues in the CDR3.

The table lists this clonotype with a few counts. The genes are TRBV3-1 and TRBJ1-6; D not resolved. Trimming took off 4 bases at V and 6 bases at J, with 13 bases between the two ends. Germline CDR1 LGHDT, CDR2 YNNKEL (reference sequence). This CDR3 is 15 amino acids long. CDR3 protein: CASSLVPEVNSPLHF. The CDR3 bases are TGTGCCAGCAGCCTCGTTCCGGAGGTTAATTCACCCCTCCACTTT.

The chain combines TRBV2 with TRBJ1-6; maybe TRBD1 (5 bases). Germline V gene sequence: CDR1 SNHLY, CDR2 FYNNEI. CDR3 length equals 13 residues. V lost 10 bases and J lost 7, with 14 bases in between. DNA of the CDR3: TGTGCCACCGGGACCGAAAACAATTCACCCCTCCACTTT. Amino acid sequence: CATGTENNSPLHF.

This clonotype was counted many times. V gene TRBV5-1 combines with J gene TRBJ2-2; D unclear. The length of the CDR3 is 13 residues. Trimming removed 0 bases from V and 8 bases from J, with 8 bases in between. CDR1 and CDR2 from the germline V gene are SGHRS and YFSETQ. The CDR3 coding sequence is TGCGCCAGCAGCTTGGTTGCTACTGGGGAGCTGTTTTTT. Protein sequence: CASSLVATGELFF.

This clonotype was detected many times. Here the CDR3 DNA reads TGCAGTGCTAGAGCTACAGATACGCAGTATTTT. It codes for CSARATDTQYF. The chain combines TRBV20-1 with TRBJ2-3; D unclear. Germline-derived CDR1 and CDR2 are DFQATT and SNEGSKA (reference sequence). The V end was cut by 1 base, the J end by 3 bases, with 2 bases between. The CDR3 length is 11 residues.

This clonotype was observed at least ten times. V gene TRBV29-1 combines with J gene TRBJ2-1; no reliable D call. Germline CDR1 and CDR2: SQVTM and ANQGSEA. The CDR3 runs 13 residues. Trimming pared 5 bases from V and 1 base from J, leaving 9 bases between. The CDR3, as DNA: TGCAGCGTTCCCACGGTTTCCTACAATGAGCAGTTCTTC. Amino acid sequence: CSVPTVSYNEQFF.

This clonotype was found many times. J is TRBJ2-1 and V is TRBV9; TRBD2 aligns across 8 bases. V lost 0 bases and J lost 7; bases outside the gene matches: 9. The germline gives CDR1 SGDLS, CDR2 YYNGEE. There are 16 residues in the CDR3. As DNA, the CDR3 is TGTGCCAGCAGCGTAGATATAGGACTAGCCAGAAATGAGCAGTTCTTC. Translated: CASSVDIGLARNEQFF.

The table lists this clonotype with many counts. This chain uses TRBV5-8 with TRBJ2-7; D perhaps matches TRBD1 (6 bases). Trimming cost V 0 bases and J 2 bases, with 12 bases left between them. Germline V lookup: CDR1 SGHTS, CDR2 YDEGEE. The CDR3 is 15 amino acids. The CDR3 region is CASSLGQGLTYEQYV. DNA for the CDR3: TGTGCCAGCAGCTTGGGCCAGGGGTTAACCTACGAGCAGTACGTC.

The V and J genes are TRBV30 and TRBJ2-7, with TRBD1 identical over 10 bases. J was trimmed by 3 bases and V by 3 bases; bases with no gene match: 8. Germline assignment: CDR1 GTSNPN and CDR2 SVGIG (reference sequence). The CDR3 contains 15 residues. CDR3 loop: CAWSPGQGVVYEQYF. Here the CDR3 DNA reads TGTGCCTGGAGCCCCGGACAGGGGGTCGTCTACGAGCAGTACTTC.

The table lists this clonotype with many counts. The chain links TRBV6-1 to TRBJ2-3; the D gene could be TRBD1 or TRBD2 (6 bases each). V lost 8 bases, J lost 1 base, and 10 bases lay in between. Germline values: CDR1 MNHNS, CDR2 SASEGT. The CDR3 totals 13 residues. The CDR3 region is CASAEGGTDTQYF. CDR3 coding DNA: TGTGCCAGCGCGGAGGGGGGCACAGATACGCAGTATTTT.

This clonotype showed up many times. The chain is built from TRBV9 and TRBJ2-5; D might be TRBD2 (6 bases). Germline values: CDR1 SGDLS, CDR2 YYNGEE. The CDR3 totals 16 residues. V was shortened by 0 bases and J by 5 bases, with 17 bases between the two germline ends. The chain's CDR3 is CASSVGVPAGSETQYF. CDR3 DNA: TGTGCCAGCAGCGTAGGGGTTCCGGCGGGGTCGGAGACCCAGTACTTC.

This chain joins TRBV7-2 and TRBJ1-1, with 8 positions matching TRBD1. Per the germline V gene, CDR1 is SGHTA and CDR2 is FQGNSA. The J segment lost 4 bases and the V segment lost 5 bases, leaving 9 bases of the junction unmatched. This CDR3 is built from 15 residues. The CDR3 protein is CASSLGTGFSTEAFF. CDR3 nucleotides: TGTGCCAGCAGCCTCGGGACAGGTTTTTCCACTGAAGCTTTCTTT.

This clonotype was seen only a few times. V gene TRBV20-1 combines with J gene TRBJ2-5; 11 bases are a match to TRBD2. Germline CDR1 DFQATT, CDR2 SNEGSKA (reference sequence). There are 15 residues in the CDR3. With V trimmed by 5 bases and J by 5 bases, 10 bases remained unmatched. CDR3 sequence reads: CSASPSGRFEETQYF. The DNA for the CDR3 is TGCAGTGCTTCCCCTAGCGGGAGGTTTGAGGAGACCCAGTACTTC.

This clonotype was seen ten or more times. The chain joins TRBV12-3 or TRBV12-4 to TRBJ2-3; TRBD2 aligns across 8 bases. The CDR3 totals 14 residues. V gave up 10 bases and J gave up 1 base; unmatched junction bases: 7. The CDR3 region has the DNA TGTGCCACGGGGATTAGCGGGGGCACAGATACGCAGTATTTT. Translated, it gives CATGISGGTDTQYF.

Comment on this clonotype: This sequence may be a read error, since a much larger clone differs from it by one base. The chain joins TRBV28 to TRBJ2-2; D ambiguous. V lost 8 bases and J 4 bases, leaving 17 bases between the germline ends. Germline V gene sequence: CDR1 MDHEN, CDR2 SYDVKM. There are 15 residues in the CDR3. The CDR3 nucleotides read TGTGCCAGCCGATTGGGATTTCGGGTCACCGGGGAGCTGTTTTTT. Translation gives CASRLGFRVTGELFF.